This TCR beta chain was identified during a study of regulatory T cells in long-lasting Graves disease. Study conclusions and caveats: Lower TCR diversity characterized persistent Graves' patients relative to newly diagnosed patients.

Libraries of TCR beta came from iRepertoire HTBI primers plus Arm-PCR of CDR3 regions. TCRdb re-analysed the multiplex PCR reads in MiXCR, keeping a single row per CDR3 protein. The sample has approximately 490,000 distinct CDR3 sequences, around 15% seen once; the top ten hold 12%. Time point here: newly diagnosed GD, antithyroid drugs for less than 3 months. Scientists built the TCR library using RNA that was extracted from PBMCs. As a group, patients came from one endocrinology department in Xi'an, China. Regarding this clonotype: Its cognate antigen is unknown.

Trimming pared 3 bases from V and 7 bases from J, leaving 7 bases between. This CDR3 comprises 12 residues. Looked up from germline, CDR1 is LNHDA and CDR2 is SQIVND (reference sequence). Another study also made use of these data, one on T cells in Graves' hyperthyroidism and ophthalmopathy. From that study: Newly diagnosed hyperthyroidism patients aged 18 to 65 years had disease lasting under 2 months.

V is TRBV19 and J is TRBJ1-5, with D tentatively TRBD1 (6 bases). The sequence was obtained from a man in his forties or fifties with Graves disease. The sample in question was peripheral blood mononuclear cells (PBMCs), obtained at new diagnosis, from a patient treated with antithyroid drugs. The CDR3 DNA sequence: TGTGCCAGTAGTATGGGGGCCCAGCCCCAGCATTTT. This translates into CASSMGAQPQHF.